This T cell receptor (beta chain) was captured in a study of blood T cell repertoires in COVID-19. Study-wide context: COVID-19 samples, acute and convalescent, were from the United States, Italy and Spain. The cDNA or gDNA used as material had been derived from T cells, B-cell-depleted T cells, or PBMCs.

Clones were sequenced by immunoSEQ multiplex PCR, and TCRdb holds only the in-frame ones, with some missing. Of 130,000 to 150,000 clones in the sample, roughly 90% are singletons; the top ten hold around 0.91%. This CDR3 region has 14 residues. V was trimmed by 0 bases and J by 5 bases, leaving 10 bases between them. In germline, CDR1 is SGHDN, CDR2 FVKESK. This clone was seen a few times. The chain is built from TRBV14 and TRBJ2-5; possibly TRBD2 for D (5 bases). The TCR originated in a woman aged 45-65 years with acute or convalescent COVID-19. The source material was peripheral blood. The CDR3 nucleotides are TGTGCCAGCAGCCAAGATCGGGGATTCGAGACCCAGTACTTC. Protein: CASSQDRGFETQYF.